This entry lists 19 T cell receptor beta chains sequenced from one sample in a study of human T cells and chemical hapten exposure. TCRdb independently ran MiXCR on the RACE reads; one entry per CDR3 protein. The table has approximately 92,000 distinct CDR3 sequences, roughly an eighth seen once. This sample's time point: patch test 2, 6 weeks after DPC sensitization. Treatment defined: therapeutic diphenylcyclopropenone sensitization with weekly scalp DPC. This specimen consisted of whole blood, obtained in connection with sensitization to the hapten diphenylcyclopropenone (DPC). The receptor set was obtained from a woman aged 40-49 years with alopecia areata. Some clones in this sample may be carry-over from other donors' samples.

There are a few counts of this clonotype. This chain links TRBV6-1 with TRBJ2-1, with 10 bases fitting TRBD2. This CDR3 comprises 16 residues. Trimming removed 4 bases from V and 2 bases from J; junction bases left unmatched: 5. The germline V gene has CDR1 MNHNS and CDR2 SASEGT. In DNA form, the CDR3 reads TGTGCCAGCAGTGGATCTAGCGGGAGTACCTACAATGAGCAGTTCTTC. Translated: CASSGSSGSTYNEQFF.

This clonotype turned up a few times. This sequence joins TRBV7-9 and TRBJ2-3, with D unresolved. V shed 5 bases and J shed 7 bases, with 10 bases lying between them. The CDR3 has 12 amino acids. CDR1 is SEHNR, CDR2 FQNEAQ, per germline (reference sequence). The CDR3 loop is CASSGKGNTQYF. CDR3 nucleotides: TGTGCCAGCAGCGGCAAAGGGAATACGCAGTATTTT.

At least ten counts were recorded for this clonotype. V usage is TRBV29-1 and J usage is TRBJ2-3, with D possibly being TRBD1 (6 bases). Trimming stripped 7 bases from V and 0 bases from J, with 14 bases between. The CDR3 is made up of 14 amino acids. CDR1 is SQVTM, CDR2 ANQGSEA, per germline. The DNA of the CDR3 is TGCAGCGCTGGGGGCACAGGGAGCACAGATACGCAGTATTTT. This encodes CSAGGTGSTDTQYF.

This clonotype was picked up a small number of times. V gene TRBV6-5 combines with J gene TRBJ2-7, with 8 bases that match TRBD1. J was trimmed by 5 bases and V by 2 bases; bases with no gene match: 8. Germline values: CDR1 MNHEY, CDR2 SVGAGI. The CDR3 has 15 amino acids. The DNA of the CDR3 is TGTGCCAGCAGTTACCTGTTTGGGACAGGTAACGAGCAGTACTTC. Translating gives CASSYLFGTGNEQYF.

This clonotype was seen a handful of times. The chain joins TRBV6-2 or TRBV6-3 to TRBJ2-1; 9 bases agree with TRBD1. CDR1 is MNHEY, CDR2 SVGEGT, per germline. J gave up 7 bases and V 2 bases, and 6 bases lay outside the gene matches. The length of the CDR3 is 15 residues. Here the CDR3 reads CASSYGGTGRNEQFF. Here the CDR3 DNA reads TGTGCCAGCAGTTACGGTGGGACAGGGAGGAATGAGCAGTTCTTC.

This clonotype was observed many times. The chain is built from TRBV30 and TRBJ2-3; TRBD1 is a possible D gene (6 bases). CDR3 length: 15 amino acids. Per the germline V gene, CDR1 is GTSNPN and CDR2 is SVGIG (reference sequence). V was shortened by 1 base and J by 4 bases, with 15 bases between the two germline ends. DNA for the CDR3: TGTGCCTGGAGTGGTTCAGGGGTTGGGGCAGATACGCAGTATTTT. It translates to CAWSGSGVGADTQYF.

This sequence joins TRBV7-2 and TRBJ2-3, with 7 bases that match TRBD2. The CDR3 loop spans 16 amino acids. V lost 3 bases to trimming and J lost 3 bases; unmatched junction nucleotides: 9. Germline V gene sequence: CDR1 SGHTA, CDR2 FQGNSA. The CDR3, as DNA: TGTGCCAGCAGCTTGTTCGTCGGCGGGAGTACAGATACGCAGTATTTT. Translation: CASSLFVGGSTDTQYF.

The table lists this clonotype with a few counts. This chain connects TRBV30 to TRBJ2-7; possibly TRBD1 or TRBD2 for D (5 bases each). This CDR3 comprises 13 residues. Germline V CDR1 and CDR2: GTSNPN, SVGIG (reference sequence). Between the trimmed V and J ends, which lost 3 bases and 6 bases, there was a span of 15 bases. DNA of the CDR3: TGTGCCTGGAGCTTGGGGACCACGCGCGAGCAGTACTTC. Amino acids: CAWSLGTTREQYF.

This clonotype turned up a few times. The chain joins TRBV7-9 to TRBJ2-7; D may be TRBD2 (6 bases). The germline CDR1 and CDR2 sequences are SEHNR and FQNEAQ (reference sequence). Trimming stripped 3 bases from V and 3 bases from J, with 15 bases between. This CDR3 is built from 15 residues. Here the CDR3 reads CASSFPGAKHYEQYF. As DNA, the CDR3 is TGTGCCAGCAGCTTTCCGGGAGCCAAACACTACGAGCAGTACTTC.

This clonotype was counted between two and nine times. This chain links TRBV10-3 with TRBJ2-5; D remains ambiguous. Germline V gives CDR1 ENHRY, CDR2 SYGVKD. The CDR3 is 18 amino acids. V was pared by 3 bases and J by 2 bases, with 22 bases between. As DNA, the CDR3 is TGTGCCATCAGTGACGTCCTATTGGCCTCAAGCACACAAGAGACCCAGTACTTC. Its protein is CAISDVLLASSTQETQYF.

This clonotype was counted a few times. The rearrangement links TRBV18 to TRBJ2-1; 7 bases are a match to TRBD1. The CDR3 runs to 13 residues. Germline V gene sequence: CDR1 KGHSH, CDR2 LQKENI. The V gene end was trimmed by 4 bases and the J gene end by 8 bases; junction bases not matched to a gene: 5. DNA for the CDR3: TGTGCCAGCTCACAAGGACAGGTCGATGAGCAGTTCTTC. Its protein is CASSQGQVDEQFF.

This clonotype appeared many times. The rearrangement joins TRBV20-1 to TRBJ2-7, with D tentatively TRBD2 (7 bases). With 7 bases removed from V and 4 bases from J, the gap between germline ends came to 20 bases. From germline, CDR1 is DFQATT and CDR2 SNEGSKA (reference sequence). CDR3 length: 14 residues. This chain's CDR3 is CSVPGGRGGYEQYF. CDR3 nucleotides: TGCAGTGTCCCGGGGGGCAGGGGTGGATACGAGCAGTACTTC.

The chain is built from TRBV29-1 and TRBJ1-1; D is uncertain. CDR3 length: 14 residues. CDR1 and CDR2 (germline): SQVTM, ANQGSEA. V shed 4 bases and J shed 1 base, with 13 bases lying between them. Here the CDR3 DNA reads TGCAGCGTTGCTTTCGACGGCCAGAACACTGAAGCTTTCTTT. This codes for CSVAFDGQNTEAFF.

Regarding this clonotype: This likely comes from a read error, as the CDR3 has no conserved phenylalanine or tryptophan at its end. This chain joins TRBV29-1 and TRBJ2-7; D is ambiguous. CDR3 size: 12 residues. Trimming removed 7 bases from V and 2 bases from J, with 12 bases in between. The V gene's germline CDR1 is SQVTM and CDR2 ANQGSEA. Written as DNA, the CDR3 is TGCAGCGCCAGACCCGTGACCTACGAGCAGTACTCC. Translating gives CSARPVTYEQYS.

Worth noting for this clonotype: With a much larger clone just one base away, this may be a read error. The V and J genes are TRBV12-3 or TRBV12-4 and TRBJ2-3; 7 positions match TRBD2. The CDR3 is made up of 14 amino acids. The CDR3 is CPSLWEREPDTQYF. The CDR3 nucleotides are TGTCCCAGCCTGTGGGAGCGGGAACCAGATACGCAGTATTTT.

As DNA, the CDR3 is TGTGCCAGCAGCATGGGACTAGCGGGAGGGCCCCAGAGCACAGATACGCAGTATTTT. It yields the protein CASSMGLAGGPQSTDTQYF. This rearrangement joins TRBV7-2 to TRBJ2-3, with 16 positions matching TRBD2. In germline, CDR1 is SGHTA, CDR2 FQGNSA. The V and J ends lost 5 bases and 0 bases, in that order; junction bases with no gene match: 8. This CDR3 is built from 19 residues.

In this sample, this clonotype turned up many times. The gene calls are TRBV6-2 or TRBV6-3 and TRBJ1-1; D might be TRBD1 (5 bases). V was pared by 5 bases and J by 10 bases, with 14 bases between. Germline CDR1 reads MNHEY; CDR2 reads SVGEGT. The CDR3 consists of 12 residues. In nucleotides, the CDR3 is TGTGCCAGCAGTCAGTCGACAGCCCTAGCTTTCTTT. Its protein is CASSQSTALAFF.

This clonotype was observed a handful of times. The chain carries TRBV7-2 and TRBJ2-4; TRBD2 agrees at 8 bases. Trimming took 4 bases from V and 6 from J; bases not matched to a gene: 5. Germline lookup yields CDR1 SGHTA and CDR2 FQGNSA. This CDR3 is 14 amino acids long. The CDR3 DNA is TGTGCCAGCAGCTCAACACGGGAGGGAAACATTCAGTACTTC. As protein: CASSSTREGNIQYF. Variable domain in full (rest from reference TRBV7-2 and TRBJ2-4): GAGVSQSPSNKVTEKGKDVELRCDPISGHTALYWYRQSLGQGLEFLIYFQGNSAPDKSGLPSDRFSAERTGGSVSTLTIQRTQQEDSAVYLCASSSTREGNIQYFGAGTRLSVL.

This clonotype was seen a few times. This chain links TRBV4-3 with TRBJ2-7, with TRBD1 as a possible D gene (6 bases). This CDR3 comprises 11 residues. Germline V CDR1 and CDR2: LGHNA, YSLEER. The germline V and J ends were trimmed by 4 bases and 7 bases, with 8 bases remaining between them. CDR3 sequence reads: CASSRGGEQYF. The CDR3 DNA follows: TGCGCCAGCAGCCGAGGGGGAGAGCAGTACTTC.